This T cell receptor (beta chain) emerged from a study of Graves' ophthalmopathy and Graves' hyperthyroidism. Overall study findings and caveats: Most expanded clonotypes from thyroid (those above 0.001 frequency) were also found in blood.

Details on this clonotype: No antigen is known for it.

Trimming took off 4 bases at V and 3 bases at J, with 11 bases between the two ends. The CDR3 has 15 amino acids. Germline assignment: CDR1 SGHRS and CDR2 YFSETQ. Hyperthyroidism cases were recent diagnoses of under 2 months' duration in people aged 18 to 65. Pregnancy or lactation, uncontrolled infections and other autoimmune diseases were grounds for excluding patients. Clinicians made diagnoses from clinical symptoms, serum thyroxine, TRAb, thyroid ultrasound and orbital computed tomography. The TCR beta CDR3 regions underwent amplification from RNA transcripts. HTBI primers primed a first-round RT-PCR, and a second-round multiplex PCR followed. In TCRdb, the multiplex PCR reads were re-called with MiXCR into one record per CDR3 protein. This sample has more than 1,000,000 distinct CDR3 sequences; about 36% occur once, and the top ten carry over 8.5%.

Sequenced sample: peripheral blood or thyroid tissue (not recorded which). The TCR was taken from an adult man with Graves' hyperthyroidism. The V call is TRBV5-1, the J call TRBJ2-6; possibly TRBD2 for D (5 bases). Here the CDR3 DNA reads TGCGCCAGCAGCCGGTACGCGGGTGGGGCCAACGTCCTGACTTTC. This translates into CASSRYAGGANVLTF.